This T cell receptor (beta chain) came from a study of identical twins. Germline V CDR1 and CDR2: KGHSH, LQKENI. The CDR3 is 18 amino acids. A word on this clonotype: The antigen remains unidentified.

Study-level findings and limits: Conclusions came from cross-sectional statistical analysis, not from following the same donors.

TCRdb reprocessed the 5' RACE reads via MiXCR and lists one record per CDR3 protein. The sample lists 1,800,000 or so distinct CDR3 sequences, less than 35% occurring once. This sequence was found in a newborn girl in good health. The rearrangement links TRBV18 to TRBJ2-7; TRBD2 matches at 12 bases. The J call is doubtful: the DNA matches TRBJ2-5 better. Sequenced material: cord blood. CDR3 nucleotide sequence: TGTGCCAGCTCATCAGGACTAGCGGGGAGAGGTCGTTATGAGACCCAGTACTTC. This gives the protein CASSSGLAGRGRYETQYF.